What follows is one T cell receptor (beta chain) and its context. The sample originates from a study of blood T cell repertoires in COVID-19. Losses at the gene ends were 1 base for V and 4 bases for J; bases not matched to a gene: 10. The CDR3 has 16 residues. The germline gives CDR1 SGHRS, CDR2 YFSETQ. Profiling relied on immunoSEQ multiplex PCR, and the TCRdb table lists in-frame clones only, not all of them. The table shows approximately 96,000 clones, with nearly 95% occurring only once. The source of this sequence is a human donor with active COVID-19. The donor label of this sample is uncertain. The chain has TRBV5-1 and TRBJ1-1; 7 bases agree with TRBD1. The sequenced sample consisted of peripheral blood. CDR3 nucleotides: TGCGCCAGCAGCTTGCTTATGTTACAGGGGACCACTGAAGCTTTCTTT. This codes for CASSLLMLQGTTEAFF.